The 6 T cell receptor beta chains presented below share a single source sample, sequenced in a study of T cell changes during pregnancy in multiple sclerosis. Sequenced by immunoSEQ multiplex PCR; TCRdb stores in-frame clones only, minus some. The sample lists fewer than 140,000 clones, under 95% occurring once. The source material was peripheral blood, sampled before pregnancy. The receptors derive from a female donor with multiple sclerosis, enrolled in a pregnancy study.

The chain links TRBV28 to TRBJ1-5, with unresolved D. CDR3 length equals 15 residues. Trimming left V 3 bases short and J 4 bases short, with 13 bases between. Looked up from germline, CDR1 is MDHEN and CDR2 is SYDVKM. This CDR3 is CASSLHGRSNQPQHF. For the CDR3, the DNA is TGTGCCAGCAGTTTGCATGGGAGGTCTAATCAGCCCCAGCATTTT.

The V and J genes are TRBV11-2 and TRBJ2-7, with D perhaps TRBD1 (7 bases). Per the germline V gene, CDR1 is SGHAT and CDR2 is FQNNGV. The V and J ends lost 2 bases and 2 bases respectively, with 19 bases between them. This CDR3 region has 17 residues. CDR3 in amino acids: CASSLYDSGRGPYEQYF. CDR3 coding DNA: TGTGCCAGCAGCTTATATGATAGCGGAAGGGGGCCCTACGAGCAGTACTTC.

CDR3 protein: CASSWDRGNTEAFF. CDR3 nucleotide sequence: TGTGCCAGCAGCTGGGACAGGGGGAACACTGAAGCTTTCTTT. V is TRBV5-6 and J is TRBJ1-1; 10 nucleotides align to TRBD1. Trimming removed 3 bases from V and 1 base from J; junction bases left unmatched: 0. From germline, CDR1 is SGHDT and CDR2 YYEEEE. This CDR3 spans 14 amino acids. The full variable domain, in which reference TRBV5-6 and TRBJ1-1 provide the parts outside the CDR3, is DAGVTQSPTHLIKTRGQQVTLRCSPKSGHDTVSWYQQALGQGPQFIFQYYEEEERQRGNFPDRFSGHQFPNYSSELNVNALLLGDSALYLCASSWDRGNTEAFFGQGTRLTVV.

The chain recombines TRBV5-1 with TRBJ2-5, with 8 nucleotides matching TRBD2. The CDR3 totals 15 residues. Germline V lookup: CDR1 SGHRS, CDR2 YFSETQ. V dropped 2 bases and J dropped 5; count of bases not matched to a gene: 8. The CDR3: CASSLGLAMGETQYF. CDR3 bases: TGCGCCAGCAGCTTAGGACTAGCTATGGGGGAGACCCAGTACTTC.

This chain uses TRBV27 with TRBJ2-3; 10 nucleotides line up with TRBD2. V shed 5 bases, J shed 3 bases, and the junction held 8 bases outside the gene matches. Germline CDR1 reads MNHEY; CDR2 reads SMNVEV (reference sequence). The CDR3 runs to 16 residues. CDR3 region: CASSHLLAGITDTQYF. CDR3 nucleotides: TGTGCCAGCAGTCACTTACTAGCGGGAATTACAGATACGCAGTATTTT.

This sequence joins TRBV6-6 and TRBJ1-6; TRBD1 aligns across 8 bases. The trim removed 7 bases at V and 7 bases at J, leaving 6 bases unmatched. Germline V CDR1 and CDR2: MNHNY, SVGAGI (reference sequence). The CDR3 totals 14 residues. The CDR3 DNA reads as TGTGCCAGCACTAAGGACAGGGTGAATTCACCCCTCCACTTT. Protein: CASTKDRVNSPLHF.